The clone carrying this T cell receptor beta chain was observed a handful of times. Its target is not known. Germline loops: CDR1 KGHSH, CDR2 LQKENI. This CDR3 region has 17 residues. Trimming took 2 bases from V and 5 from J; bases not matched to a gene: 8. The data originate from a study of long-term antiretroviral therapy in people with HIV. Study results and limitations: The study found that diversity rose after ART but stayed below transplant donor controls. Clones with expansion before ART led the repertoire at all time points. HIV repertoire CDR3 lengths ranged less widely than those of controls.

Researchers ran immunoSEQ v3.0 at survey level. The repertoire was sequenced with immunoSEQ multiplex PCR; TCRdb's copy has only in-frame clones and lacks some. Of 15,000 or so clones listed, about four fifths are singletons. The specimen comprised unsorted PBMCs, sampled nearly 3.3 years after starting antiretroviral therapy. The rearrangement links TRBV18 to TRBJ2-5, with TRBD2 identical over 13 bases. This TCR was recovered from a woman in her thirties or forties with HIV. The CDR3 DNA reads TGTGCCAGCTCACCAACTAGCGGGGGGGCCGAAGGGGAGACCCAGTACTTC. It translates to CASSPTSGGAEGETQYF. The complete variable domain, with remaining parts taken from reference TRBV18 and TRBJ2-5, reads NAGVMQNPRHLVRRRGQEARLRCSPMKGHSHVYWYRQLPEEGLKFMVYLQKENIIDESGMPKERFSAEFPKEGPSILRIQQVVRGDSAAYFCASSPTSGGAEGETQYFGPGTRLLVL.